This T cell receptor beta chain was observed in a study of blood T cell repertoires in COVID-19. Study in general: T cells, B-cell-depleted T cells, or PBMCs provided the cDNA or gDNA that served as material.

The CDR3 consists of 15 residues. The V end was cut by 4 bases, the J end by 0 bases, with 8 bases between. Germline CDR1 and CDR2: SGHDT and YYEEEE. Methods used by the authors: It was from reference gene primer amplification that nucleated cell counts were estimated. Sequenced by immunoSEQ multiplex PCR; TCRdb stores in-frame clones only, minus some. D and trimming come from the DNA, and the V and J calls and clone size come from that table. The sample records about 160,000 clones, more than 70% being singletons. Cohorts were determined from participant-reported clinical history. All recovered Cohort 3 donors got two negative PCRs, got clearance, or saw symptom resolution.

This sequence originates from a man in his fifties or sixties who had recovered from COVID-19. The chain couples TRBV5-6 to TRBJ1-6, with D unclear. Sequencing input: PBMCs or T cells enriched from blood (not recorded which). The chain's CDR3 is CASSPVSSYNSPLHF. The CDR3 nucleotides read TGTGCCAGCAGCCCAGTAAGCTCCTATAATTCACCCCTCCACTTT.